This TCR beta chain was obtained from a study of blood T cell repertoires in COVID-19. On the study more broadly: The United States, Italy and Spain supplied acute and convalescent COVID-19 samples.

Participants' reported clinical history set cohort assignment. For recovered donors of Cohort 3, there were two negative PCRs, clearance, or symptom resolution. The germline V gene encodes CDR1 WSHSY and CDR2 SAAADI. The V gene end was trimmed by 6 bases and the J gene end by 3 bases; junction bases not matched to a gene: 14. CDR3 length equals 16 residues. In the original processing: Quantification of nucleated cells was approximated via reference gene primer amplification. Using immunoSEQ multiplex PCR, the repertoire was profiled, and TCRdb retains in-frame clones only, with some absent. V, J and clone size were drawn from that table, and D and trimming were deduced from the DNA. The table includes under 200,000 clones, around 84% detected once.

The sample comprised PBMCs or T cells enriched from blood (not recorded which). The V and J genes are TRBV10-2 and TRBJ2-7; 7 bases align to TRBD1. The clonotype was recovered from a man in his fifties or sixties who had recovered from COVID-19. The CDR3: CASRRGLTGSNYEQYF. The CDR3 bases are TGCGCCAGCAGGAGGGGCCTGACAGGGTCGAACTACGAGCAGTACTTC.